This T cell receptor (beta chain) was captured by sequencing in a study of T cell responses to AZD1222 COVID-19 vaccine (dated by TCRdb to the early 2020s). Background for the entire study: Because spike-specific TCR depth and breadth did not differ between the two schedules, AZD1222 recipients who got a second dose at roughly 4 weeks were pooled with those who got a second dose at roughly 12 weeks. TCR sequencing was performed for roughly 250 trial participants, of whom around 210 were given two doses of AZD1222 and around 26 were given two doses of MenACWY control vaccine. Enrollment into the trials was organized by age into subgroups of 18-55, 56-69 and 70-plus years, and those subgroups contained about 150, 27 and 61 TCR-sequenced participants, respectively. Results and caveats for the whole study, not just this receptor: Conclusions about previously exposed vaccinees were limited because only a handful of AZD1222 recipients were SARS-CoV-2 seropositive at baseline. Most participants were white British and females outnumbered males, and the authors suggested that clonal diversity may have been underestimated. Because no day 14 peak-response samples were available, the repertoires could be characterized only after the peak T cell response. Nearly half of unique spike-specific TCRs reportedly recognized epitopes outside regions mutated in the B.1.351 and B.1.1.7 variants. Spike-specific TCR breadth and depth rose significantly after two AZD1222 doses compared with day 0 and with MenACWY recipients. The 56-69-year group was small, and its depth increase did not reach significance, likely because of low power. Vaccine-associated CD4 TCRs spanned the whole spike protein, with dominant responses in regions 160-218 and 743-854.

The sample's time point label, decoded: baseline before first vaccination. Samples from vaccinated people were obtained from the UK trials COV001 and COV002, which included a single-blind randomized controlled phase 2/3 trial of AZD1222 (ChAdOx1 nCoV-19) in healthy adults. For TCRbeta chain sequencing, PBMC samples were collected from trial participants at day 0 and at day 28 after the second dose. The CDR3 regions of human TCRbeta chains were analyzed by immunosequencing. The study's own analysis went as follows. Repertoire TCRs were matched against a reference library of SARS-CoV-2-specific TCRs generated with the MIRA antigen-specificity platform. Breadth meant the fraction of unique TCRs that were SARS-CoV-2-associated, whereas depth meant the fraction of total T cells that were SARS-CoV-2-associated. Using the MIRA data, every spike-specific TCR was mapped to the spike region that the TCR reacted to and assigned to either a CD4 or a CD8 class. Log10-transformed breadth and depth values were compared by one-way ANOVA with Sidak's multiple comparisons tests. The immuneACCESS repertoire file appears here via TCRdb, limited to in-frame rearrangements. These files lack a portion of the clones; in checked studies, under half of the deficit traces to unresolved V genes, and the cause of the others is not known. V and J calls and clone size are as listed in that table; D and trimming were resolved from the DNA. This sample lists about 140,000 clones; roughly 90% were detected once. More than 4.5% of the sample lies in the top ten.

Including cysteine and phenylalanine, the CDR3 has 16 amino acids. Only CDR3 DNA remains: 48 bases, in frame from the first base. As encoded in the germline V gene (reference sequence), CDR1 is LNHDA while CDR2 is SQIVND. Trimming removed 0 bases from V and 4 bases from J; the gene matches leave 5 bases unexplained. About this clone itself: No cognate antigen has been identified for it. The input lacks base qualities; no much larger clone sits a single base away.

The V and J genes are TRBV19 and TRBJ2-1; the junction holds 8 bases that match TRBD1. The sequencing here drew on peripheral blood, taken on day 0 of AZD1222 vaccination. The clonotype was recovered from an adult in good health. The DNA sequence reads TGTGCCAGTAGTATAGATCGGGGACAGGAGTACAATGAGCAGTTCTTC. Its translation reads: CASSIDRGQEYNEQFF.